Given below is one TCR beta chain in context. The data were taken from a study of blood T cell repertoires in COVID-19. Overall study: Acute and convalescent COVID-19 samples came from the United States, Italy and Spain. Nucleic acid was either cDNA or gDNA, and it came from T cells, B-cell-depleted T cells, or PBMCs.

Trimming took off 6 bases at V and 2 bases at J, with 10 bases between the two ends. This CDR3 region has 13 residues. Germline-derived CDR1 and CDR2 are LNHDA and SQIVND (reference sequence). One Seattle source followed patients from active infection through their disease course. Original processing notes: How many nucleated cells were present was estimated from reference gene primer amplification. The repertoire was sequenced with immunoSEQ multiplex PCR; TCRdb's copy has only in-frame clones and lacks some. From that table come the V and J calls and clone size; the DNA was used to work out D and trimming. The top ten clones hold around 8% of a sample with under 200,000 clones, 60% to 85% of them seen once.

Sequenced input: peripheral blood. The sequence was obtained from a woman in her sixties or seventies with COVID-19, enrolled during active disease. This chain connects TRBV19 to TRBJ1-1; the D gene is possibly TRBD1 (6 bases). The CDR3 protein is CASRDSLNTEAFF. DNA of the CDR3: TGTGCCAGTAGGGACAGCTTAAACACTGAAGCTTTCTTT.